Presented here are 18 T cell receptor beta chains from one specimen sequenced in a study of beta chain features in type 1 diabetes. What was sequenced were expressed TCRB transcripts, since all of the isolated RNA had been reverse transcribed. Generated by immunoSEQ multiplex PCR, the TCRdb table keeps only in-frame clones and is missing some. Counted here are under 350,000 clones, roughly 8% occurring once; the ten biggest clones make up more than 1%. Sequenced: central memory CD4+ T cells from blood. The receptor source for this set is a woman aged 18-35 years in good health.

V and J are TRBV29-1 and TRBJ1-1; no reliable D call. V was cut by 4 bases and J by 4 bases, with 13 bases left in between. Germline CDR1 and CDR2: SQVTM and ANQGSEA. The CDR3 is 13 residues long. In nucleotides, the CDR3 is TGCAGCGTTGTTGCCCGGGCTGGCACTGAAGCTTTCTTT. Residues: CSVVARAGTEAFF.

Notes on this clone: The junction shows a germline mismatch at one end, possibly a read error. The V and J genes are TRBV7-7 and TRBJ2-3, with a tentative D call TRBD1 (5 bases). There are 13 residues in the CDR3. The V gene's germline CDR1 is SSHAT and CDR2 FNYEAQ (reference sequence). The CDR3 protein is CASSLSGTDTQYF. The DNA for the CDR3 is TGTGCTAGCAGCTTATCAGGGACAGATACGCAGTATTTT.

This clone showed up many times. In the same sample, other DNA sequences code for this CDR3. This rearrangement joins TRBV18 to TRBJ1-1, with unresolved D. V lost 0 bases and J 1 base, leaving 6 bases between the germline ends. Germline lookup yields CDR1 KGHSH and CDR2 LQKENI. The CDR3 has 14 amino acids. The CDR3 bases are TGTGCCAGCTCACCACCCAATGGGAACACTGAAGCTTTCTTT. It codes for CASSPPNGNTEAFF.

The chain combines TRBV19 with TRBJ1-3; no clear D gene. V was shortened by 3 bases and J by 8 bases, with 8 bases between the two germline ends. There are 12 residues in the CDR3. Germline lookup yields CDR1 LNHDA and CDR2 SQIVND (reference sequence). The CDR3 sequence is CASSILRDTIYF. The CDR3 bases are TGTGCCAGTAGTATCCTCCGGGACACCATATATTTT. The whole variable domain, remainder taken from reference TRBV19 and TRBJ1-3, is DGGITQSPKYLFRKEGQNVTLSCEQNLNHDAMYWYRQDPGQGLRLIYYSQIVNDFQKGDIAEGYSVSREKKESFPLTVTSAQKNPTAFYLCASSILRDTIYFGEGSWLTVV.

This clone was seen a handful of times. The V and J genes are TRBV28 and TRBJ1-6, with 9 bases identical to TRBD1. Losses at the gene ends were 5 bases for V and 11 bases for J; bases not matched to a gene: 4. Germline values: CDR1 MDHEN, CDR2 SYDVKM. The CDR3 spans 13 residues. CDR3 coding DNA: TGTGCCAGCAGTCGGGGACAGGGTCCACCCCTCCACTTT. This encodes CASSRGQGPPLHF. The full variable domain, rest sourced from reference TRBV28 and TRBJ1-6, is DVKVTQSSRYLVKRTGEKVFLECVQDMDHENMFWYRQDPGLGLRLIYFSYDVKMKEKGDIPEGYSVSREKKERFSLILESASTNQTSMYLCASSRGQGPPLHFGNGTRLTVT.

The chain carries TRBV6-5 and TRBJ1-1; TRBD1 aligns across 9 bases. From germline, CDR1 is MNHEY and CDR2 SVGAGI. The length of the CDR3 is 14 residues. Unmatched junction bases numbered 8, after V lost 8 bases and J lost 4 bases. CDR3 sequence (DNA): TGTGCCAGCCTTCGCGGGACAGGGCGCACTGAAGCTTTCTTT. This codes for CASLRGTGRTEAFF.

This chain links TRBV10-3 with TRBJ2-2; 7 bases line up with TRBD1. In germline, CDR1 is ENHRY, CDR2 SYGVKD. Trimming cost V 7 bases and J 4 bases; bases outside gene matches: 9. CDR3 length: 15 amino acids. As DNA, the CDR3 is TGTGCCATCAATCCTGGACAGGCGGGCACCGGGGAGCTGTTTTTT. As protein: CAINPGQAGTGELFF.

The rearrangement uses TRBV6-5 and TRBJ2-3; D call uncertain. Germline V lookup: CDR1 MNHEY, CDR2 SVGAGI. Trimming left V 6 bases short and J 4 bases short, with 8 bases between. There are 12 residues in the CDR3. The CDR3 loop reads CASSTRADTQYF. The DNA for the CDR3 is TGTGCCAGCAGCACAAGGGCAGATACGCAGTATTTT.

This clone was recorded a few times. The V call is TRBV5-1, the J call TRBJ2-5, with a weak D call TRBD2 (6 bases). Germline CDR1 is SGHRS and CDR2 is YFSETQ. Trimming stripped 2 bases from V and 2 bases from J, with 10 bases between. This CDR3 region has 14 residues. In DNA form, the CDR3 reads TGCGCCAGCAGCTTAGGAGGGTCTCAAGAGACCCAGTACTTC. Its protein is CASSLGGSQETQYF.

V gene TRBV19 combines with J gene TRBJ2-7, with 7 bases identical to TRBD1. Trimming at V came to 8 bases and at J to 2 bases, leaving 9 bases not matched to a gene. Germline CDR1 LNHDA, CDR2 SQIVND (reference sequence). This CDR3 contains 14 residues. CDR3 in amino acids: CASANRGRTYEQYF. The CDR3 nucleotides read TGTGCCAGTGCTAACAGGGGCCGAACCTACGAGCAGTACTTC. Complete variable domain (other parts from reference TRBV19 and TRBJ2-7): DGGITQSPKYLFRKEGQNVTLSCEQNLNHDAMYWYRQDPGQGLRLIYYSQIVNDFQKGDIAEGYSVSREKKESFPLTVTSAQKNPTAFYLCASANRGRTYEQYFGPGTRLTVT.

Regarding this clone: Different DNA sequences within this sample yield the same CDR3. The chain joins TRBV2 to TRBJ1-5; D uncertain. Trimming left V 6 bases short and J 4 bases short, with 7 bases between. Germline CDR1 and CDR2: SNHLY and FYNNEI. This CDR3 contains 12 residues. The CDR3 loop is CASSDRNQPQHF. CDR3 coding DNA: TGTGCCAGCAGCGATAGGAATCAGCCCCAGCATTTT.

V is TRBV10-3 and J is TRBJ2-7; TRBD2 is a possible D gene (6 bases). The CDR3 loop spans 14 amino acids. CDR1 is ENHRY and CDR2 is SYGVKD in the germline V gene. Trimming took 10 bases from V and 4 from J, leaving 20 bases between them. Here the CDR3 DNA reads TGTGCCACCGGCCACGGGGGTACCCAATACGAGCAGTACTTC. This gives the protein CATGHGGTQYEQYF.

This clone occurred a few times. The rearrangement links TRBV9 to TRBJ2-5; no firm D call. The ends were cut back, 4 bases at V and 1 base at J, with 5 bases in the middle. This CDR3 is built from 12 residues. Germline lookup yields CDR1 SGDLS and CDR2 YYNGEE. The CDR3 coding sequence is TGTGCCAGCAGCCGCCCCCAAGAGACCCAGTACTTC. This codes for CASSRPQETQYF.

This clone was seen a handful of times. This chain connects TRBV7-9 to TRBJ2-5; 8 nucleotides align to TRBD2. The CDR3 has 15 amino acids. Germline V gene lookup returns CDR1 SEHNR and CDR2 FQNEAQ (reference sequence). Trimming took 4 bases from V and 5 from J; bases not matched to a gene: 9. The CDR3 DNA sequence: TGTGCCAGCAGCTCCCAGGGCACTAGCGGCGAGACCCAGTACTTC. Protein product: CASSSQGTSGETQYF.

The CDR3 sequence: CASPGPNSYEQYV. As DNA, the CDR3 is TGTGCCAGCCCCGGACCGAACTCCTACGAGCAGTACGTC. The rearrangement uses TRBV27 and TRBJ2-7; D gene ambiguous. The CDR3 extends over 13 amino acids. V lost 8 bases and J lost 0, with 11 bases in between. Germline assignment: CDR1 MNHEY and CDR2 SMNVEV (reference sequence).

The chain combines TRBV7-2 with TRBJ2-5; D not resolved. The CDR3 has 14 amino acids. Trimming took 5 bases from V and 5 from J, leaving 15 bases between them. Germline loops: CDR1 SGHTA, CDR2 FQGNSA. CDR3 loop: CASSRLGQLETQYF. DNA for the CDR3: TGTGCCAGCAGCCGCCTAGGGCAGCTCGAGACCCAGTACTTC.

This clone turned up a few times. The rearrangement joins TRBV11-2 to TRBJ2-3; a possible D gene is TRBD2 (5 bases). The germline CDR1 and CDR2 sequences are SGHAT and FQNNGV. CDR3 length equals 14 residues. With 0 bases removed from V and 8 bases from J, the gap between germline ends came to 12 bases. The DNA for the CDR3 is TGTGCCAGCAGCTTAGATGGAGGAGTTGGTACGCAGTATTTT. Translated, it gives CASSLDGGVGTQYF.

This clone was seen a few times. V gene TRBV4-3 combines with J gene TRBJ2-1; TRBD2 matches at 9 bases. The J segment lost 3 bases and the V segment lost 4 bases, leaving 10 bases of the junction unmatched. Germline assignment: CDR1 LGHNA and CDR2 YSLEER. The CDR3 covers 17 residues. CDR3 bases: TGCGCCAGCAGCCCAAACGCCGGGACTAGCAACTACAATGAGCAGTTCTTC. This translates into CASSPNAGTSNYNEQFF.